Included here is one T cell receptor (beta chain) sequence, with context. Assay used: immunoSEQ multiplex PCR; TCRdb lists only in-frame clones, some missing. The sample holds approximately 76,000 clones, roughly 85% seen once. This sample stems from a study of OX40 agonist ivuxolimab in advanced cancers. The V gene's germline CDR1 is SGHTA and CDR2 FQGNSA. The CDR3 is 15 residues long. V lost 6 bases, J lost 5 bases, and 8 bases stayed unmatched. The starting material was CD4+ or CD8+ T cells sorted from blood, obtained in a trial of the OX40 agonist ivuxolimab. This chain uses TRBV7-2 with TRBJ2-5; TRBD2 aligns across 11 bases. The sequence came from an adult with an advanced solid tumor such as melanoma, head and neck, liver or kidney cancer. CDR3 region: CASRNSGGAGETQYF. CDR3 DNA sequence: TGTGCCAGCAGGAATAGCGGGGGGGCCGGCGAGACCCAGTACTTC.